This T cell receptor beta chain was retrieved from a study of blood T cell repertoires in COVID-19. Data came from immunoSEQ multiplex PCR; TCRdb stores just in-frame clones and leaves some out. The data show roughly 320,000 clones, with about nine tenths seen just once and roughly 4% held by the top ten. J lost 0 bases, V lost 4 bases, and 9 bases had no gene match. This CDR3 has 16 amino acids. Germline loops: CDR1 SGHRS, CDR2 YFSETQ. The origin of this receptor is a man aged 25 to 45 who had recovered from COVID-19. The sample taken for sequencing was PBMCs or T cells enriched from blood (not recorded which). The V and J genes are TRBV5-1 and TRBJ1-1; 7 bases are shared with TRBD1. CDR3 coding DNA: TGCGCCAGCAGCCTGCGGGACAGCACCTTGAACACTGAAGCTTTCTTT. It encodes CASSLRDSTLNTEAFF.